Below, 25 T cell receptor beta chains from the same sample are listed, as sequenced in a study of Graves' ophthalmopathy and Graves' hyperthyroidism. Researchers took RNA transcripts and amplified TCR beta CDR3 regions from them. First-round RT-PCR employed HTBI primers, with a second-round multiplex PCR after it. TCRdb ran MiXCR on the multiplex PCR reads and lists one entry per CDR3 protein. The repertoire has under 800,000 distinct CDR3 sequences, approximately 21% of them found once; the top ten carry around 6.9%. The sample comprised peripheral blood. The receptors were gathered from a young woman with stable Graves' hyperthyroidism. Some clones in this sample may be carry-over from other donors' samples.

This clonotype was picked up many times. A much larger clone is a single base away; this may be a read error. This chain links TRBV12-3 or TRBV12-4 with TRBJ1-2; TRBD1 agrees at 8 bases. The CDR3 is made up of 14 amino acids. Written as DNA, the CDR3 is TGTACCAGCAGTTCAGGGGGCGCTTTCTATGGCTACACCTTC. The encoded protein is CTSSSGGAFYGYTF.

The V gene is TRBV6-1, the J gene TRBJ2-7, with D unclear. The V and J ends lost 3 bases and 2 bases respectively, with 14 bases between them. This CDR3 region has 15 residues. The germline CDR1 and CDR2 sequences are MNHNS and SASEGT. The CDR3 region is CASSDERKAAYEQYF. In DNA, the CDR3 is TGTGCCAGCAGTGACGAGAGAAAAGCCGCCTACGAGCAGTACTTC.

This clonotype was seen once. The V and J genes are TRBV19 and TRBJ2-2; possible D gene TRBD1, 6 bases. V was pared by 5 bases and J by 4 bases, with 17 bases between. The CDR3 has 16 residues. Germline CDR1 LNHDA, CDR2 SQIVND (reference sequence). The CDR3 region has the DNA TGTGCCAGTAGTGTCGGAAACAGGGTTGCCACCGGGGAGCTGTTTTTT. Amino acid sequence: CASSVGNRVATGELFF.

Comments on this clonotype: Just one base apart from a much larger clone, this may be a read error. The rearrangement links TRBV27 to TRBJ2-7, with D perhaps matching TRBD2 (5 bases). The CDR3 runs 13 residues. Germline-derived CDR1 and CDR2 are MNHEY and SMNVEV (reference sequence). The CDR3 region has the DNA TGTGCCGGCAGACCCCGGGATCCCTACGAGCAGTACTTC. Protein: CAGRPRDPYEQYF.

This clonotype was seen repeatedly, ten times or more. The CDR3 reads CASRYKYQETQYF. CDR3 coding DNA: TGTGCCAGCCGGTACAAGTACCAAGAGACCCAGTACTTC. The rearrangement uses TRBV7-8 and TRBJ2-5; D gene uncertain. Germline V lookup: CDR1 SGHVS, CDR2 FQNEAQ. The CDR3 spans 13 residues. V shed 8 bases and J shed 0 bases, with 10 bases lying between them.

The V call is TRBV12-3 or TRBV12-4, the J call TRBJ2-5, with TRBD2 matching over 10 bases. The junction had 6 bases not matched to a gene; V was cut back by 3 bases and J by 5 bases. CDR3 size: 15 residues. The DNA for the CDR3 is TGTGCCAGCAGTTTTTTCCAGACTAGCGGGGAGACCCAGTACTTC. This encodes CASSFFQTSGETQYF.

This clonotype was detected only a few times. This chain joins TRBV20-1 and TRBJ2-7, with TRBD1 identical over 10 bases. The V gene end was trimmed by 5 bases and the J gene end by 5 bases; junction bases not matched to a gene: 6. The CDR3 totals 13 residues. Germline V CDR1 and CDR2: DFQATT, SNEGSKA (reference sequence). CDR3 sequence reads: CSAWATGGHEQYF. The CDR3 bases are TGCAGTGCTTGGGCGACAGGGGGCCACGAGCAGTACTTC.

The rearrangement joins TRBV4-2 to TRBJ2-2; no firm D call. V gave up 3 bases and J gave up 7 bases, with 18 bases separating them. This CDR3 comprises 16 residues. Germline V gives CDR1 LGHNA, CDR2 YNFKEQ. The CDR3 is CASSQLGPTLDGELFF. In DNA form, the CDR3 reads TGTGCCAGCAGCCAGCTCGGACCCACTTTGGACGGGGAGCTGTTTTTT.

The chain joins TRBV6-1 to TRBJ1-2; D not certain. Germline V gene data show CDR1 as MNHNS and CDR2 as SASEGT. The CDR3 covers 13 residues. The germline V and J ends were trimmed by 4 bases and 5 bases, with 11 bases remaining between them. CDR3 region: CASSVGIVYGYTF. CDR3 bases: TGTGCCAGCAGTGTAGGGATTGTATATGGCTACACCTTC.

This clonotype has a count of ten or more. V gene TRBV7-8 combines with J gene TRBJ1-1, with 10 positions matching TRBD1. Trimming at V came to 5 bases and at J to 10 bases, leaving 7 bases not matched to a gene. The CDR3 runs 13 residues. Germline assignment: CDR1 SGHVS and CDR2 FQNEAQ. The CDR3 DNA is TGTGCCAGCAGCCGCTGGACAGGGGGAGGAGCTTTCTTT. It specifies CASSRWTGGGAFF.

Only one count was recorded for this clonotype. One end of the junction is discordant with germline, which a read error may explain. The CDR3 DNA follows: TGCAGTGGAGGGACCCAAAAGACCCAGTACTTC. Translated, it gives CSGGTQKTQYF. The gene calls are TRBV20-1 and TRBJ2-5; D is possibly TRBD1 or TRBD2 (5 bases each). This CDR3 contains 11 residues. Germline V gives CDR1 DFQATT, CDR2 SNEGSKA (reference sequence).

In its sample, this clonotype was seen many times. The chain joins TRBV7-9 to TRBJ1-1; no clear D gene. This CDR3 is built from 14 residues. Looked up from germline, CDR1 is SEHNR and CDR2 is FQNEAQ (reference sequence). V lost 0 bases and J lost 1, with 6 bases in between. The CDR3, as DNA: TGTGCCAGCAGCTTAGCCTTCAAGAACACTGAAGCTTTCTTT. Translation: CASSLAFKNTEAFF.

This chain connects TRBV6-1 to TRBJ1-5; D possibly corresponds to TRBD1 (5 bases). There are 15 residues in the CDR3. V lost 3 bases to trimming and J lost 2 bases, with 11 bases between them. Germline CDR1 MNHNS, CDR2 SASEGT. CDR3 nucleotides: TGTGCCAGCAGTGACATCAGGGTTGGCAATCAGCCCCAGCATTTT. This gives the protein CASSDIRVGNQPQHF.

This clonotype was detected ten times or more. The CDR3 sequence: CASSLQAVGQNTEAFF. The CDR3, as DNA: TGTGCCAGCAGCTTACAGGCTGTAGGGCAGAACACTGAAGCTTTCTTT. The chain recombines TRBV7-3 with TRBJ1-1; D is undetermined. This CDR3 comprises 16 residues. Germline CDR1 is SGHTA and CDR2 is FQGTGA. Deletions cut 2 bases from V and 1 base from J, with 14 bases between.

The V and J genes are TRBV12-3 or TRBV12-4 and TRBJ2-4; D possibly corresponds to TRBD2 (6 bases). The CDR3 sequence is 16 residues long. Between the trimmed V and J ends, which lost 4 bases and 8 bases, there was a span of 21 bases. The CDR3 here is CASSSYLSTTGDIQYF. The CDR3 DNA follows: TGTGCCAGCAGTTCCTATCTTTCGACGACGGGGGACATTCAGTACTTC.

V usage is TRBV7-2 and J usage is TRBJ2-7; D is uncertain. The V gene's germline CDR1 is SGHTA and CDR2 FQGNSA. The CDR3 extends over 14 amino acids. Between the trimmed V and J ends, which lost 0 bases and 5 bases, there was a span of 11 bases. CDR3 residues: CASSLASVGNEQYF. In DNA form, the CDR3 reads TGTGCCAGCAGCTTAGCGTCTGTCGGTAACGAGCAGTACTTC.

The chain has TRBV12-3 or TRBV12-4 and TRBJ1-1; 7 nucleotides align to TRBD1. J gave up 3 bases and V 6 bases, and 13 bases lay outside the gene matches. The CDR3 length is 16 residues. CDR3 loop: CASSRLQGYADTEAFF. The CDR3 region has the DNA TGTGCCAGCAGCCGATTACAGGGGTACGCAGACACTGAAGCTTTCTTT.

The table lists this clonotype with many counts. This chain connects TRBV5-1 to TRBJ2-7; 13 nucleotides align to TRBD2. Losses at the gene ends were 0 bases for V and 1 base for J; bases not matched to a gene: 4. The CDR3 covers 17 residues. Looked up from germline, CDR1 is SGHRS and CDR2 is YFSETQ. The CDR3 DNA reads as TGCGCCAGCAGCTTGGGAGGGACTAGCGGGAATTCCTACGAGCAGTACTTC. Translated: CASSLGGTSGNSYEQYF.

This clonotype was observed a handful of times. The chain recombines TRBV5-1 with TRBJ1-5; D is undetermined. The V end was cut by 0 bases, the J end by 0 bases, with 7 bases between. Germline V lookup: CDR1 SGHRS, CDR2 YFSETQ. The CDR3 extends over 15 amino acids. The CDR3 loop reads CASSLAAGSNQPQHF. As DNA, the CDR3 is TGCGCCAGCAGCTTGGCCGCAGGTAGCAATCAGCCCCAGCATTTT.

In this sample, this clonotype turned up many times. CDR3 DNA: TGTGCCAGCAGTACTCGACAGGACTCAACTAACACTGAAGCTTTCTTT. Encoded protein: CASSTRQDSTNTEAFF. V gene TRBV6-5 combines with J gene TRBJ1-1; possibly TRBD1 for D (6 bases). CDR3 size: 16 residues. Between the trimmed V and J ends, which lost 5 bases and 2 bases, there was a span of 18 bases. From germline, CDR1 is MNHEY and CDR2 SVGAGI.

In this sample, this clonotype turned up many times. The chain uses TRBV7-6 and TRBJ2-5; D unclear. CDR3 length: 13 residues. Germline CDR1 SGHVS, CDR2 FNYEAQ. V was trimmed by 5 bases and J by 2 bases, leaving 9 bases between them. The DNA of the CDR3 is TGTGCCAGCAGCCTGGTGTATCAAGAGACCCAGTACTTC. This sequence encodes CASSLVYQETQYF.

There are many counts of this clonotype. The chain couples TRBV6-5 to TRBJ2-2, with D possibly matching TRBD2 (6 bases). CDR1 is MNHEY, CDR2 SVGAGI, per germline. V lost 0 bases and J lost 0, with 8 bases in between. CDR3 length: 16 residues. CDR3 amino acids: CASSYSAGANTGELFF. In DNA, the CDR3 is TGTGCCAGCAGTTACTCAGCGGGCGCGAACACCGGGGAGCTGTTTTTT.

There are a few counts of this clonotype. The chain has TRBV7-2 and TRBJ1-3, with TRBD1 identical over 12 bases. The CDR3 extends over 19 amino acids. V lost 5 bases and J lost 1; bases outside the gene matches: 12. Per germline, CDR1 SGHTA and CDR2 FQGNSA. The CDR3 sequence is CASSDTGGDRGLSGNTIYF. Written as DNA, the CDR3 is TGTGCCAGCAGCGACACGGGGGGGGACAGGGGGCTTTCTGGAAACACCATATATTTT.

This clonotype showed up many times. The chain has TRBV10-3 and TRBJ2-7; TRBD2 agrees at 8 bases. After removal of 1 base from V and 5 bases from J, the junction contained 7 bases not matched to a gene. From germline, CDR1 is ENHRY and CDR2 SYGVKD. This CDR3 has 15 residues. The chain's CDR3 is CAISEYGRAGDEQYF. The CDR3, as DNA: TGTGCCATCAGTGAGTATGGGAGAGCGGGGGACGAGCAGTACTTC.

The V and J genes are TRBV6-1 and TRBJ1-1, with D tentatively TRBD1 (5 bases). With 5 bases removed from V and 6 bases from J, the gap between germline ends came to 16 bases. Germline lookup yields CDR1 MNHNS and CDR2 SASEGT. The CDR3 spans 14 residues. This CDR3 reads CASSPPAGTAEAFF. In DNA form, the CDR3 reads TGTGCCAGCAGTCCCCCCGCAGGGACCGCTGAAGCTTTCTTT.